This is a list of T cell receptor beta chains from one sample in a study of a mutant IDH1 vaccine in newly diagnosed glioma. The antigens of these receptors remain unknown. TCRdb's copy holds only in-frame clones and misses some; the assay was immunoSEQ multiplex PCR. The sample contains some 60,000 clones, 85% to 90% of which appear only once. The sample here was PBMCs, taken from a glioma patient whose treatment included an IDH1 peptide vaccine. These receptors all stem from a woman aged 40 to 49 with glioma. Both conserved end residues are part of each CDR3. The D gene is left open where the match is weak. Some rows have no size entry. The others give once, few or many, or a class for an expanded clone.

CDR3nt: TGTGCCAGCAGCTTAGATCTGGGGTCTCTCAGTGGCTACACCTTC; CDR3aa: CASSLDLGSLSGYTF; abundance: NA; v_gene: TRBV7-9; len: 15; j_gene: TRBJ1-2; d_gene: NA
CDR3nt: TGTGCCAGCAGTTACGAGGACAGACTCTACGAGCAGTACTTC; CDR3aa: CASSYEDRLYEQYF; abundance: NA; v_gene: TRBV6-6; len: 14; j_gene: TRBJ2-7; d_gene: NA
CDR3nt: TGTGCCAGCAGTAAGAACAACCTAGCCAAAAACATTCAGTACTTC; CDR3aa: CASSKNNLAKNIQYF; abundance: NA; v_gene: TRBV2; len: 15; j_gene: TRBJ2-4; d_gene: NA
CDR3nt: TGTGCCAGCAGCTTTTGGACAGGGGCCCCGAACACTGAAGCTTTCTTT; CDR3aa: CASSFWTGAPNTEAFF; abundance: once; v_gene: TRBV5-4; len: 16; j_gene: TRBJ1-1; d_gene: TRBD1
CDR3nt: TGTGCCAGCAGCTTAACGAGGGCAACTAATGAAAAACTGTTTTTT; CDR3aa: CASSLTRATNEKLFF; abundance: once; v_gene: TRBV7-9; len: 15; j_gene: TRBJ1-4; d_gene: NA
CDR3nt: TGTGCCAGCAGCCAAGGGACAGTGAATGAAAAACTGTTTTTT; CDR3aa: CASSQGTVNEKLFF; abundance: NA; v_gene: TRBV4-2; len: 14; j_gene: TRBJ1-4; d_gene: NA
CDR3nt: TGTGCCAGTAGTTCGGACATTTGGGGGTATGGCTACACCTTC; CDR3aa: CASSSDIWGYGYTF; abundance: NA; v_gene: TRBV19; len: 14; j_gene: TRBJ1-2; d_gene: NA
CDR3nt: TGTGCCAGCAGTCGGACAGGGGGCTCCTACGAGCAGTACTTC; CDR3aa: CASSRTGGSYEQYF; abundance: NA; v_gene: TRBV27; len: 14; j_gene: TRBJ2-7; d_gene: TRBD1
CDR3nt: TGTGCCAGCAGTTTAAAGGGTTCTGGAAACACCATATATTTT; CDR3aa: CASSLKGSGNTIYF; abundance: NA; v_gene: TRBV27; len: 14; j_gene: TRBJ1-3; d_gene: NA
CDR3nt: TGTGCCAGCAGTAAACAGGGGGCAGATAGAGGCTACACCTTC; CDR3aa: CASSKQGADRGYTF; abundance: NA; v_gene: TRBV6-5; len: 14; j_gene: TRBJ1-2; d_gene: TRBD1
CDR3nt: TGTGCCAGCAGCCCAGACCTGGCCCAAGAGACCCAGTACTTC; CDR3aa: CASSPDLAQETQYF; abundance: NA; v_gene: TRBV5-4; len: 14; j_gene: TRBJ2-5; d_gene: NA
CDR3nt: TGTGCCAGCAGTGCCACCAGCGGGCTGACAGATACGCAGTATTTT; CDR3aa: CASSATSGLTDTQYF; abundance: NA; v_gene: TRBV28; len: 15; j_gene: TRBJ2-3; d_gene: NA
CDR3nt: TGTGCCAGCAGCCGAGCAACAGGGGGAGGCCATCAGCCCCAGCATTTT; CDR3aa: CASSRATGGGHQPQHF; abundance: NA; v_gene: TRBV4-2; len: 16; j_gene: TRBJ1-5; d_gene: TRBD1
CDR3nt: TGCGCCAGCAGCCAAGATTCCGCGTTTCGGGAGCAGTACTTC; CDR3aa: CASSQDSAFREQYF; abundance: NA; v_gene: TRBV4-1; len: 14; j_gene: TRBJ2-7; d_gene: NA
CDR3nt: TGCGCCAGCAGCTACCAGACAGAAAACATTCAGTACTTC; CDR3aa: CASSYQTENIQYF; abundance: NA; v_gene: TRBV5-1; len: 13; j_gene: TRBJ2-4; d_gene: NA
CDR3nt: TGTGCCAGTAGTATATCCTCTGGAAACACCATATATTTT; CDR3aa: CASSISSGNTIYF; abundance: NA; v_gene: TRBV19; len: 13; j_gene: TRBJ1-3; d_gene: NA
CDR3nt: TGCGCCAGCAGCGAGGACAGCTCTAACTATGGCTACACCTTC; CDR3aa: CASSEDSSNYGYTF; abundance: NA; v_gene: TRBV4-1; len: 14; j_gene: TRBJ1-2; d_gene: NA
CDR3nt: TGTGCCAGCAGCCCAGGACACTTCACAGATACGCAGTATTTT; CDR3aa: CASSPGHFTDTQYF; abundance: NA; v_gene: TRBV7-2; len: 14; j_gene: TRBJ2-3; d_gene: NA
CDR3nt: TGTGCCAGCAGCCCAAAGGTGAATAGCAATCAGCCCCAGCATTTT; CDR3aa: CASSPKVNSNQPQHF; abundance: NA; v_gene: TRBV6-6; len: 15; j_gene: TRBJ1-5; d_gene: NA
CDR3nt: TGTGCCAGCAGCATTCCTAGCGGGAGCTCAGATACGCAGTATTTT; CDR3aa: CASSIPSGSSDTQYF; abundance: NA; v_gene: TRBV7-2; len: 15; j_gene: TRBJ2-3; d_gene: TRBD2
CDR3nt: TGCGCCAGCGCCGGATGGGGGGCCCCGGACGACAATGAGCAGTTCTTC; CDR3aa: CASAGWGAPDDNEQFF; abundance: NA; v_gene: TRBV5-1; len: 16; j_gene: TRBJ2-1; d_gene: NA
CDR3nt: TGTGCCAGCAGCCTCCGGGACCGAGGTGTGACTGAAGCTTTCTTT; CDR3aa: CASSLRDRGVTEAFF; abundance: NA; v_gene: TRBV7-9; len: 15; j_gene: TRBJ1-1; d_gene: NA
CDR3nt: TGTGCCAGCAGCCAGGACCAGGGGGGGCGGCAGGCCCTCCACTTT; CDR3aa: CASSQDQGGRQALHF; abundance: NA; v_gene: TRBV5-4; len: 15; j_gene: TRBJ1-6; d_gene: TRBD1
CDR3nt: TGCGCCAGCAGCTTGAGGCGCCGGTCGGACGAGCAGTACTTC; CDR3aa: CASSLRRRSDEQYF; abundance: NA; v_gene: TRBV5-1; len: 14; j_gene: TRBJ2-7; d_gene: NA
CDR3nt: TGTGCCAGTAGTATAGGTTCGGGGTGGGAGACCCAGTACTTC; CDR3aa: CASSIGSGWETQYF; abundance: NA; v_gene: TRBV19; len: 14; j_gene: TRBJ2-5; d_gene: NA
CDR3nt: TGCGCCAGCAGCTTAGACGCCACCATTTTCAATGAGCAGTTCTTC; CDR3aa: CASSLDATIFNEQFF; abundance: NA; v_gene: TRBV5-1; len: 15; j_gene: TRBJ2-1; d_gene: NA
CDR3nt: TGTGCCAGCAGTGCTTGGGGGGGCTCCTACAATGAGCAGTTCTTC; CDR3aa: CASSAWGGSYNEQFF; abundance: NA; v_gene: TRBV6-5; len: 15; j_gene: TRBJ2-1; d_gene: TRBD2
CDR3nt: TGTGCCAGCAGTGAACTTGGGCTAAGAAACACCGGGGAGCTGTTTTTT; CDR3aa: CASSELGLRNTGELFF; abundance: few; v_gene: TRBV6-1; len: 16; j_gene: TRBJ2-2; d_gene: NA
CDR3nt: TGCGCCAGCAGCCGGGACAGGTCCTACAATGAGCAGTTCTTC; CDR3aa: CASSRDRSYNEQFF; abundance: NA; v_gene: TRBV4-1; len: 14; j_gene: TRBJ2-1; d_gene: TRBD1
CDR3nt: TGTGCCAGCAGTCTCGGACGGACATACGAGCAGTACTTC; CDR3aa: CASSLGRTYEQYF; abundance: NA; v_gene: TRBV6-5; len: 13; j_gene: TRBJ2-7; d_gene: NA
CDR3nt: TGTGCCAGCAGCCAGGCGGCTAGCGGGGGGTACCTGTACGAGCAGTACTTC; CDR3aa: CASSQAASGGYLYEQYF; abundance: few; v_gene: TRBV4-2; len: 17; j_gene: TRBJ2-7; d_gene: TRBD2
CDR3nt: TGTGCCAGCAGTCGGACACTCATGAACACTGAAGCTTTCTTT; CDR3aa: CASSRTLMNTEAFF; abundance: NA; v_gene: TRBV6-1; len: 14; j_gene: TRBJ1-1; d_gene: NA
CDR3nt: TGTGCCAGCAGTGAAAGGGGACTTTTTTATAGCAATCAGCCCCAGCATTTT; CDR3aa: CASSERGLFYSNQPQHF; abundance: NA; v_gene: TRBV2; len: 17; j_gene: TRBJ1-5; d_gene: NA
CDR3nt: TGTGCCAGCGTTCCTGGCGCTTCCCGGGGAACGCAGTATTTT; CDR3aa: CASVPGASRGTQYF; abundance: NA; v_gene: TRBV7-2; len: 14; j_gene: TRBJ2-3; d_gene: NA
CDR3nt: TGTGCCAGCCAACAGCTCCGGACGGGGAACACTGAAGCTTTCTTT; CDR3aa: CASQQLRTGNTEAFF; abundance: NA; v_gene: TRBV19; len: 15; j_gene: TRBJ1-1; d_gene: NA
CDR3nt: TGCGCCAGCAGCCCACTAGCGGGAGGGCCGGCCGGGGAGCTGTTTTTT; CDR3aa: CASSPLAGGPAGELFF; abundance: NA; v_gene: TRBV5-1; len: 16; j_gene: TRBJ2-2; d_gene: TRBD2
CDR3nt: TGCGCCAGCAGCCGTTCACCCGGGACTGAAGAGACCCAGTACTTC; CDR3aa: CASSRSPGTEETQYF; abundance: NA; v_gene: TRBV4-1; len: 15; j_gene: TRBJ2-5; d_gene: NA
CDR3nt: TGTGCCAGCAGCTTAGACAGTAGAAATGAGCAGTTCTTC; CDR3aa: CASSLDSRNEQFF; abundance: NA; v_gene: TRBV7-2; len: 13; j_gene: TRBJ2-1; d_gene: NA
CDR3nt: TGTGCCAGCGGGACTAGCGGGAGGGTTGAGCAGTTCTTC; CDR3aa: CASGTSGRVEQFF; abundance: NA; v_gene: TRBV27; len: 13; j_gene: TRBJ2-1; d_gene: TRBD2
CDR3nt: TGCGCCAGCAGCCAAGCCCGACAGGATCTTTACGAGCAGTACTTC; CDR3aa: CASSQARQDLYEQYF; abundance: NA; v_gene: TRBV4-1; len: 15; j_gene: TRBJ2-7; d_gene: NA
CDR3nt: TGTGCCAGCTTTTACAGGGCCTACAATGAGCAGTTCTTC; CDR3aa: CASFYRAYNEQFF; abundance: NA; v_gene: TRBV6-6; len: 13; j_gene: TRBJ2-1; d_gene: NA
CDR3nt: TGTGCCAGCAGCCAATGGACAGGAGCAGATACGCAGTATTTT; CDR3aa: CASSQWTGADTQYF; abundance: NA; v_gene: TRBV5-4; len: 14; j_gene: TRBJ2-3; d_gene: TRBD1
CDR3nt: TGTGCCAGCAGTGAGGCACCCGGCGCGGGGGCCGGGGAGCTGTTTTTT; CDR3aa: CASSEAPGAGAGELFF; abundance: NA; v_gene: TRBV6-1; len: 16; j_gene: TRBJ2-2; d_gene: TRBD2
CDR3nt: TGTGCCAGCAGTTTTGCCCTGTCGAAGGCTAGCGGGGCCCACGAGCAGTACTTC; CDR3aa: CASSFALSKASGAHEQYF; abundance: NA; v_gene: TRBV27; len: 18; j_gene: TRBJ2-7; d_gene: TRBD2
CDR3nt: TGTGCCAGCAGGGTGGCAGGGGCGACCCAGTACTTC; CDR3aa: CASRVAGATQYF; abundance: NA; v_gene: TRBV2; len: 12; j_gene: TRBJ2-5; d_gene: NA
CDR3nt: TGCGCCAGCACCGTCTCGGGGTCTCCCCAAGAGACCCAGTACTTC; CDR3aa: CASTVSGSPQETQYF; abundance: NA; v_gene: TRBV5-1; len: 15; j_gene: TRBJ2-5; d_gene: NA
CDR3nt: TGCAGCGCCAGGACAGGGGGCAGGTCTGAAGCTTTCTTT; CDR3aa: CSARTGGRSEAFF; abundance: NA; v_gene: TRBV29-1; len: 13; j_gene: TRBJ1-1; d_gene: TRBD1
CDR3nt: TGTGCCAGCAGCGCCGGGGGGACAGGGGGCACGTACGAGCAGTACTTC; CDR3aa: CASSAGGTGGTYEQYF; abundance: NA; v_gene: TRBV9; len: 16; j_gene: TRBJ2-7; d_gene: TRBD1
CDR3nt: TGCAGCGTTGAAGTTGGGGTTTTAAGTTACCGTGCTGAAGCTTTCTTT; CDR3aa: CSVEVGVLSYRAEAFF; abundance: NA; v_gene: TRBV29-1; len: 16; j_gene: TRBJ1-1; d_gene: NA
CDR3nt: TGCGCCAGCAGCTTCACTACACGCACAGATACGCAGTATTTT; CDR3aa: CASSFTTRTDTQYF; abundance: NA; v_gene: TRBV5-1; len: 14; j_gene: TRBJ2-3; d_gene: NA
CDR3nt: TGTGCCAGCAGCTGGACTAGCGGGAGTTACGATGAGCAGTTCTTC; CDR3aa: CASSWTSGSYDEQFF; abundance: NA; v_gene: TRBV6-1; len: 15; j_gene: TRBJ2-1; d_gene: TRBD2
CDR3nt: TGCGCCAGCAGCTTGGTTTCCGATAGCAATCAGCCCCAGCATTTT; CDR3aa: CASSLVSDSNQPQHF; abundance: NA; v_gene: TRBV5-1; len: 15; j_gene: TRBJ1-5; d_gene: NA
CDR3nt: TGTGCCAGCAGTTTGGGGGACAGGGTGGCCACTGAAGCTTTCTTT; CDR3aa: CASSLGDRVATEAFF; abundance: NA; v_gene: TRBV28; len: 15; j_gene: TRBJ1-1; d_gene: TRBD1
CDR3nt: TGCGCCAGCTACACTAGCGGGAGGGTGGGAAATGAGCAGTTCTTC; CDR3aa: CASYTSGRVGNEQFF; abundance: NA; v_gene: TRBV10-2; len: 15; j_gene: TRBJ2-1; d_gene: TRBD2
CDR3nt: TGTGCCAGCAGTGAAACCAGCGGGGGTACCGAGCAGTACTTC; CDR3aa: CASSETSGGTEQYF; abundance: once; v_gene: TRBV2; len: 14; j_gene: TRBJ2-7; d_gene: TRBD2
CDR3nt: TGTGCCAGTAGTACCGGGACAGGGGGCTACGAGCAGTACTTC; CDR3aa: CASSTGTGGYEQYF; abundance: once; v_gene: TRBV19; len: 14; j_gene: TRBJ2-7; d_gene: TRBD1
CDR3nt: TGTGCCAGCAGCCCCGAAGGAATCTCTGGAAACACCATATATTTT; CDR3aa: CASSPEGISGNTIYF; abundance: NA; v_gene: TRBV5-5; len: 15; j_gene: TRBJ1-3; d_gene: NA
CDR3nt: TGCGCCAGCAGTCAGGGGCCCACCTTGTCCTATGGCTACACCTTC; CDR3aa: CASSQGPTLSYGYTF; abundance: few; v_gene: TRBV5-1; len: 15; j_gene: TRBJ1-2; d_gene: NA
CDR3nt: TGTGCCAGCAGCTTGGCATACTTTGGGCTAGGCTCTGGAAACACCATATATTTT; CDR3aa: CASSLAYFGLGSGNTIYF; abundance: NA; v_gene: TRBV5-6; len: 18; j_gene: TRBJ1-3; d_gene: NA